This TCR beta chain was profiled in a study of blood T cell repertoires in COVID-19. Study summary: Nucleic acid was either cDNA or gDNA, and it came from T cells, B-cell-depleted T cells, or PBMCs.

Measured with immunoSEQ multiplex PCR; TCRdb has only the in-frame clones, and not every one. Of fewer than 200,000 clones listed, about four fifths were seen once; the top ten hold 6% to 8.5%. Germline V lookup: CDR1 MNHEY, CDR2 SVGAGI. V was pared by 7 bases and J by 7 bases, with 2 bases of the junction left unmatched. There are 14 residues in the CDR3. The J gene is TRBJ2-1, the V gene TRBV6-5; 15 positions agree with TRBD2. Sequenced material: peripheral blood. This TCR came from a human donor in a cohort sampled during active COVID-19. CDR3 region: CASIGTSGGNEQFF. The CDR3 DNA follows: TGTGCCAGCATCGGGACTAGCGGGGGGAATGAGCAGTTCTTC.